What follows are 15 T cell receptor beta chains derived from one specimen sequenced in a study of cytomegalovirus exposure and HLA in healthy donors. PCR used 60 Vbeta primers and 13 Jbeta primers. Sequencing was performed with immunoSEQ multiplex PCR; in TCRdb, only in-frame clones are kept and a portion is missing. Of over 100,000 clones listed, over 60% are singletons. Sequences were obtained from PBMCs. Receptors originate from a male donor in good health and CMV-seropositive.

The chain employs TRBV27 and TRBJ1-5; 8 positions agree with TRBD1. The CDR3 has 13 residues. CDR1 is MNHEY, CDR2 SMNVEV, per germline (reference sequence). The junction had 4 bases not matched to a gene; V was cut back by 8 bases and J by 4 bases. The CDR3 here is CASGDRINQPQHF. The CDR3 DNA follows: TGTGCCAGCGGGGACAGGATAAATCAGCCCCAGCATTTT.

The chain recombines TRBV4-2 with TRBJ1-4; TRBD1 might be the D (5 bases). Germline values: CDR1 LGHNA, CDR2 YNFKEQ. Trimming took 0 bases from V and 7 from J, leaving 15 bases between them. The CDR3 is made up of 16 amino acids. Here the CDR3 reads CASSQDVGRVVEKLFF. CDR3 coding DNA: TGTGCCAGCAGCCAAGACGTTGGCAGGGTGGTTGAAAAACTGTTTTTT.

This clone was counted a few times. The chain links TRBV7-8 to TRBJ2-3, with 11 positions matching TRBD2. Germline-derived CDR1 and CDR2 are SGHVS and FQNEAQ. There are 16 residues in the CDR3. V lost 4 bases and J lost 0; bases outside the gene matches: 3. The CDR3 DNA reads as TGTGCCAGCAGCTCCTGGACTAGCGGGAGCACAGATACGCAGTATTTT. Amino acid sequence: CASSSWTSGSTDTQYF.

The chain has TRBV19 and TRBJ1-5, with no clear D. The CDR3 spans 13 residues. V shed 3 bases and J shed 5 bases, with 8 bases lying between them. CDR1 and CDR2 (germline): LNHDA, SQIVND (reference sequence). CDR3 nucleotide sequence: TGTGCCAGTAGTATGGAGTATTATCAGCCCCAGCATTTT. This codes for CASSMEYYQPQHF.

This clone was detected a few times. The V gene is TRBV19, the J gene TRBJ2-7, with D unresolved. Deletions cut 0 bases from V and 2 bases from J, with 5 bases between. Germline V gene sequence: CDR1 LNHDA, CDR2 SQIVND (reference sequence). The CDR3 has 13 residues. CDR3 residues: CASSIDGTYEQYF. The CDR3, as DNA: TGTGCCAGTAGTATAGATGGCACCTACGAGCAGTACTTC.

The chain carries TRBV5-1 and TRBJ2-2; D may be TRBD1 (6 bases). CDR3 length: 16 residues. V was trimmed by 3 bases and J by 5 bases, leaving 17 bases between them. Germline CDR1 SGHRS, CDR2 YFSETQ. The CDR3 protein is CASSSPRGQKTGELFF. The DNA for the CDR3 is TGCGCCAGCAGCTCCCCTCGTGGACAGAAAACCGGGGAGCTGTTTTTT. The complete variable domain, with remaining parts taken from reference TRBV5-1 and TRBJ2-2, reads KAGVTQTPRYLIKTRGQQVTLSCSPISGHRSVSWYQQTPGQGLQFLFEYFSETQRNKGNFPGRFSGRQFSNSRSEMNVSTLELGDSALYLCASSSPRGQKTGELFFGEGSRLTVL.

The V and J genes are TRBV7-2 and TRBJ1-2; D is uncertain. The CDR3 length is 13 residues. V gave up 1 base and J gave up 8 bases, with 11 bases separating them. The V gene's germline CDR1 is SGHTA and CDR2 FQGNSA. This CDR3 reads CASSLVPEGGYTF. In DNA, the CDR3 is TGTGCCAGCAGCTTAGTACCAGAGGGAGGCTACACCTTC.

Worth noting for this clone: Relative to the germline gene, one junction end is altered; a read error may explain this. V and J are TRBV19 and TRBJ2-4; 11 positions agree with TRBD1. The CDR3 totals 17 residues. CDR1 is LNHDA, CDR2 SQIVND, per germline (reference sequence). The CDR3 coding sequence is TGTGCCAGTAGTACCGGACAGGGGGCAGGTAACAAAAACAGTCAGTACTTC. Amino acids: CASSTGQGAGNKNSQYF.

The chain has TRBV5-1 and TRBJ2-5, with 8 bases aligning to TRBD1. The J call is doubtful: the DNA matches TRBJ2-7 better. The CDR3 covers 15 residues. Germline V gives CDR1 SGHRS, CDR2 YFSETQ. CDR3 DNA sequence: TGCGCCAGCAGCCCGGGCGGACAGGGCGGTAGCGAGCAGTACTTC. Translation: CASSPGGQGGSEQYF.

The rearrangement uses TRBV19 and TRBJ2-2; a weak D match, TRBD1 (6 bases). The CDR3 runs 15 residues. Germline CDR1 LNHDA, CDR2 SQIVND (reference sequence). Trimming took off 6 bases at V and 6 bases at J, with 17 bases between the two ends. The CDR3: CASRTEDRSAGELFF. CDR3 coding DNA: TGTGCCAGTAGGACCGAGGACAGAAGCGCCGGGGAGCTGTTTTTT.

J is TRBJ1-2 and V is TRBV5-8; 9 bases are shared with TRBD1. J lost 8 bases, V lost 2 bases, and 10 bases had no gene match. The CDR3 is 15 amino acids. The germline V gene has CDR1 SGHTS and CDR2 YDEGEE. The CDR3 region has the DNA TGTGCCAGCAGCTTCTTGACAGGGGGACTACGAGGCTACACCTTC. Translation gives CASSFLTGGLRGYTF.

Comment on this clone: The junction departs from the called germline gene at one end, perhaps through a read error. The genes are TRBV5-6 and TRBJ2-6, with D possibly matching TRBD1 (6 bases). This CDR3 has 15 residues. CDR1 is SGHDT and CDR2 is YYEEEE in the germline V gene. The CDR3 coding sequence is TGTGCCAGCAGCCCAGGGGCGTCTGGGGCCAACGGCCTGACTTTC. Translation gives CASSPGASGANGLTF. Full variable domain (missing parts from reference TRBV5-6 and TRBJ2-6): DAGVTQSPTHLIKTRGQQVTLRCSPKSGHDTVSWYQQALGQGPQFIFQYYEEEERQRGNFPDRFSGHQFPNYSSELNVNALLLGDSALYLCASSPGASGANGLTFGAGSRLTVL.

This chain uses TRBV7-2 with TRBJ1-4; no firm D call. V lost 5 bases to trimming and J lost 5 bases, with 9 bases between them. The CDR3 loop spans 13 amino acids. Germline V lookup: CDR1 SGHTA, CDR2 FQGNSA. CDR3 sequence: CASSVSLNEKLFF. Written as DNA, the CDR3 is TGTGCCAGCAGCGTTTCATTGAATGAAAAACTGTTTTTT.

This clone was seen a handful of times. The chain has TRBV7-7 and TRBJ2-7; 14 nucleotides match TRBD2. In germline, CDR1 is SSHAT, CDR2 FNYEAQ (reference sequence). CDR3 size: 14 residues. J lost 7 bases, V lost 5 bases, and 4 bases had no gene match. The CDR3 bases are TGTGCCAGCAGCCTGGGACTAGCGGGGGATGAGCAGTACTTC. Protein product: CASSLGLAGDEQYF.

This clone has just one count. The chain has TRBV5-1 and TRBJ2-5; D ambiguous. The tail of the sequence fits TRBJ2-7 better, so the J call may be wrong. The CDR3 is made up of 13 amino acids. Germline loops: CDR1 SGHRS, CDR2 YFSETQ. The CDR3 reads CASSLAESYEQYF. Written as DNA, the CDR3 is TGCGCCAGCAGCTTGGCCGAATCCTACGAGCAGTACTTC.